These T cell receptor beta chains were read from a single sample in a study of T-cell memory formation after mild COVID-19. TCRdb reprocessed the 5' RACE reads via MiXCR and lists one record per CDR3 protein. The sample includes about 560,000 distinct CDR3 sequences, approximately 19% seen only once; the top ten take approximately 12%. Source material: PBMCs or a T cell subset sorted from them (not recorded which). The receptors were gathered from an adult woman who had mild COVID-19 (a few samples of this study predate the infection). Cell type and time point are not known. CDR3s include the opening cysteine and the closing phenylalanine or tryptophan. D genes are given only for firm matches. The size of a clone is reported for some rows only, either as once, few or many, or as a class for expanded clones.

size	J	V	D	DNA	CDR3
few	TRBJ2-7	TRBV5-1	TRBD2	TGCGCCAGCAGCCTTCGGACTAGCGGGAACTACGAGCAGTACTTC	CASSLRTSGNYEQYF
NA	TRBJ2-1	TRBV7-9	NA	TGTGCCAGCAGGCGATTGGACAGAAGCTCCTACAATGAGCAGTTCTTC	CASRRLDRSSYNEQFF
few	TRBJ2-5	TRBV29-1	TRBD2	TGCAGCGTTGAAGGGACTAGCGGGTATCAAGAGACCCAGTACTTC	CSVEGTSGYQETQYF
few	TRBJ2-4	TRBV20-1	NA	TGCAGTGCTAGAGAATGGAGGGGGCCGGGAAACATTCAGTACTTC	CSAREWRGPGNIQYF
few	TRBJ2-7	TRBV5-1	NA	TGCGCCAGCAGCTTGTACGGACGGGATTACGAGCAGTACTTC	CASSLYGRDYEQYF
few	TRBJ2-3	TRBV9	NA	TGTGCCAGCAGCGTAGGCGCCCCCCAGGGCACAGATACGCAGTATTTT	CASSVGAPQGTDTQYF
once	TRBJ2-1	TRBV29-1	NA	TGCAGCGTTGTCCCGAGCTCCTACAATGAGCAGTTCTTC	CSVVPSSYNEQFF
NA	TRBJ2-1	TRBV21-1	NA	TGTGCCAGCAGCAAAGATTGGGTCAGGTCGAGGCTTGGGTACAATGAGCAGTTCTTC	CASSKDWVRSRLGYNEQFF
few	TRBJ2-7	TRBV9	NA	TGTGCCAGCAGCGTAGGGGACTTTTTCTCCTACGAGCAGTACTTC	CASSVGDFFSYEQYF
few	TRBJ2-5	TRBV24-1	NA	TGTGCCACCAGTGACCAACCCGGGGAGACCCAGTACTTC	CATSDQPGETQYF
few	TRBJ2-7	TRBV24-1	TRBD2	TGTGCCACCAGTGATTTGCCGGGACTAGCGGGAGCTCGCCGTCTGGAGCAGTACTTC	CATSDLPGLAGARRLEQYF
NA	TRBJ2-5	TRBV6-1	NA	TGTGCCAGCAGTGGGTTTGTGGGGGGACAAGAGACCCAGTACTTC	CASSGFVGGQETQYF
NA	TRBJ1-2	TRBV12-3/TRBV12-4	TRBD1	TGTGCCAGCAGCTCCTATAGGGACAGAGGCTTCTATGGCTACACCTTC	CASSSYRDRGFYGYTF
many	TRBJ1-5	TRBV12-3/TRBV12-4	TRBD1	TGTGCCAGCAGTCCCGGGACAGGAGGTCAGCCCCAGCATTTT	CASSPGTGGQPQHF
few	TRBJ2-3	TRBV5-1	NA	TGCGCCAGCAATCCCAGTGGAGGAAGAGATACGCAGTATTTT	CASNPSGGRDTQYF
NA	TRBJ2-3	TRBV7-2	NA	TGTGCCAGCAGCAACCCCGGGACTAGCACAGATACGCAGTATTTT	CASSNPGTSTDTQYF
few	TRBJ2-7	TRBV25-1	TRBD1	TGTGCCAGCTTGGGGGACAGCTCCTACGAGCAGTACTTC	CASLGDSSYEQYF
many	TRBJ2-2	TRBV6-1	NA	TGTGCCAGCAATGGGGCCGGGGAGCTGTTTTTT	CASNGAGELFF
few	TRBJ1-2	TRBV12-3/TRBV12-4	NA	TGTGCCAGCAGTTTAAGGCAGGGAGCGGGCTACACCTTC	CASSLRQGAGYTF
NA	TRBJ2-7	TRBV20-1	NA	TGCAGTGCTAGATGGGACACCTCCTACGAGCAGTACTTC	CSARWDTSYEQYF
few	TRBJ2-1	TRBV27	TRBD2	TGTGCCAGCCGGACTAGCGGGAACTCCTACAATGAGCAGTTCTTC	CASRTSGNSYNEQFF
few	TRBJ2-2	TRBV4-3	NA	TGCGCCAGCAGCCAGAGCACCGGGCCCGCGAACACCGGGGAGCTGTTTTTT	CASSQSTGPANTGELFF
NA	TRBJ2-7	TRBV9	NA	TGTGCCAGCAGCGTAGACCTCGGACAGATCTACGAGCAGTACTTC	CASSVDLGQIYEQYF
NA	TRBJ1-3	TRBV7-3	NA	TGTGCCAGCAGCTTAAACTCTGGAAACACCATATATTTT	CASSLNSGNTIYF
NA	TRBJ2-7	TRBV4-1	TRBD2	TGCGCCAGCAGCCAAGATAGTCACCCGGGACTAAATTTTCTCGACGAGCAGTACTTC	CASSQDSHPGLNFLDEQYF
NA	TRBJ2-1	TRBV9	NA	TGTGCCAGCAGCGTAGGCGGGATACCTAACAATGAGCAGTTCTTC	CASSVGGIPNNEQFF
NA	TRBJ2-7	TRBV7-9	NA	TGTGCCAGCAGCTCCAATAGCGCTTCCACCGAGCAGTACTTC	CASSSNSASTEQYF
many	TRBJ1-2	TRBV29-1	NA	TGCAGCGTTGAGCCCCCTATGGTCTTCCTCTATGGCTACACCTTC	CSVEPPMVFLYGYTF
NA	TRBJ2-1	TRBV6-2/TRBV6-3	TRBD2	TGTGCCATTTCGGGACTAGCTCCACCCGAGCAGTTCTTC	CAISGLAPPEQFF
NA	TRBJ2-5	TRBV20-1	NA	TGCAGTGCTAGACGGGGGGAGACCCAGTACTTC	CSARRGETQYF
NA	TRBJ2-7	TRBV18	TRBD2	TGTGCCAGCTCACCACCTAGCGGGAGATCCTACGAGCAGTACTTC	CASSPPSGRSYEQYF
NA	TRBJ1-1	TRBV6-5	NA	TGTGCCAGCAGTTATTCCCGGACGGGGAACACTGAAGCTTTCTTT	CASSYSRTGNTEAFF
NA	TRBJ1-1	TRBV27	NA	TGTGCCAGCCATGACGGGGGAAGGGTCACTGAAGCTTTCTTT	CASHDGGRVTEAFF
NA	TRBJ2-5	TRBV7-8	TRBD2	TGTGCCAGCAGCCGATGGACTAGCGGGAGAGCGGGGGAGACCCAGTACTTC	CASSRWTSGRAGETQYF
NA	TRBJ2-5	TRBV7-2	NA	TGTGCCAGCAGCCTGGAGGGGGCTATTACAGAGACCCAGTACTTC	CASSLEGAITETQYF
few	TRBJ2-7	TRBV4-1	TRBD1	TGCGCCAGCGGAAGGGACAGCGCCTACGAGCAGTACTTC	CASGRDSAYEQYF
many	TRBJ2-1	TRBV20-1	TRBD2	TGCAGTGCTAGAAGCTTAGCGGGAGAATCCTACAATGAGCAGTTCTTC	CSARSLAGESYNEQFF
NA	TRBJ2-7	TRBV11-1	NA	TGTGCCAGCAGCCAATCCAGGGAACGCTCCTACGAGCAGTACTTC	CASSQSRERSYEQYF
many	TRBJ2-3	TRBV7-3	TRBD2	TGTGCCAGCAGCGCAGCGGGGGGCACAGATACGCAGTATTTT	CASSAAGGTDTQYF
few	TRBJ2-7	TRBV5-1	NA	TGCGCCAGCAGCTTGTGGGGGGGCAGTAATTACGAGCAGTACTTC	CASSLWGGSNYEQYF
few	TRBJ1-5	TRBV4-3	TRBD1	TGCGCCAGCAGCCAGGTGGCATGGACAGGGTTTCATAGCAATCAGCCCCAGCATTTT	CASSQVAWTGFHSNQPQHF
NA	TRBJ2-3	TRBV7-9	NA	TGTGCCAGCAGCCCACCCCTCTCGCGAGATACGCAGTATTTT	CASSPPLSRDTQYF
few	TRBJ2-1	TRBV20-1	TRBD2	TGCAGTGCTTCACCCCCCACTAGCGGGATAAATGAGCAGTTCTTC	CSASPPTSGINEQFF
NA	TRBJ2-2	TRBV7-6	NA	TGTGCCAGCAGCGCCGCCGTACAGGGCATCAACACCGGGGAGCTGTTTTTT	CASSAAVQGINTGELFF
NA	TRBJ2-5	TRBV9	NA	TGTGCCAGCAGCGTAGCATCGGCCTCGGGGACCCAGTACTTC	CASSVASASGTQYF
few	TRBJ2-3	TRBV7-8	TRBD2	TGTGCCAGCAGCCCGGGACTACCCGCAGATACGCAGTATTTT	CASSPGLPADTQYF
NA	TRBJ2-1	TRBV10-3	TRBD1	TGTGCCATCAGCGGACAGGGGGATGAGCAGTTCTTC	CAISGQGDEQFF
few	TRBJ2-7	TRBV29-1	TRBD1	TGCAGCGTCCGGACAGGGGCTGCCTACGAGCAGTACTTC	CSVRTGAAYEQYF
NA	TRBJ2-5	TRBV7-8	TRBD2	TGTGCCAGCAGCTTAGCGGGAGGGGCCCCACAAGAGACCCAGTACTTC	CASSLAGGAPQETQYF
few	TRBJ2-7	TRBV29-1	NA	TGCAGCGTTCCAGGTACGGTGGACGAGCAGTACTTC	CSVPGTVDEQYF